Listed below are T cell receptor beta chains from one sample, sequenced in a study of OX40 agonist ivuxolimab in advanced cancers. TCRdb's table, derived via immunoSEQ multiplex PCR, lists solely in-frame clones and lacks some. The table lists under 75,000 clones, 81% of them singletons. The sample in question was CD4+ or CD8+ T cells sorted from blood, obtained in a trial of the OX40 agonist ivuxolimab. The receptors were sampled from an adult with an advanced solid tumor such as melanoma, head and neck, liver or kidney cancer. Each CDR3 is given with its conserved first and last residue. D genes are given only for firm matches. Expanded clones are given a class, and other clones once, few, many or no size at all.

V	D	size	J	DNA	CDR3
TRBV6-5	TRBD1	NA	TRBJ1-1	TGTGCCAGCACTAGGACAGGGGGTCGTACTGAAGCTTTCTTT	CASTRTGGRTEAFF
TRBV6-1	TRBD1	NA	TRBJ1-3	TGTGCCAGCAGGGCACAAACAGGGGGGGCAAACACCATATATTTT	CASRAQTGGANTIYF
TRBV6-1	NA	NA	TRBJ1-2	TGTGCCAGCAGTGAAGCTCGGGGCGGGAGGTATGGCTACACCTTC	CASSEARGGRYGYTF
TRBV9	TRBD1	NA	TRBJ2-1	TGTGCCAGCAGCGAAAACAGGGGGCGAGCCTACAATGAGCAGTTCTTC	CASSENRGRAYNEQFF
TRBV7-9	NA	NA	TRBJ2-5	TGTGCCAGCGAAACGGGGGCCCGAGAGACCCAGTACTTC	CASETGARETQYF
TRBV18	NA	NA	TRBJ1-3	TGTGCCAGCTCACCGCTCTCGGGGGATCATGGAAACACCATATATTTT	CASSPLSGDHGNTIYF
TRBV27	TRBD1	NA	TRBJ1-5	TGTGCCAGCAGTTTAGGCGCAGGACAGGGGGTCCATCAGCCCCAGCATTTT	CASSLGAGQGVHQPQHF
TRBV6-5	NA	few	TRBJ1-1	TGTGCCAGCACGAGGGGCGACACTGAAGCTTTCTTT	CASTRGDTEAFF
TRBV18	NA	NA	TRBJ2-1	TGTGCCAGCCTCACAGGGCAGCACAGCAATGAGCAGTTCTTC	CASLTGQHSNEQFF
TRBV7-2	TRBD1	NA	TRBJ2-3	TGTGCCAGCAGCCAACGGGACAGCAGGGCAGATACGCAGTATTTT	CASSQRDSRADTQYF
TRBV7-3	NA	NA	TRBJ1-1	TGTGCCAGCAGACAACAGGGTAACACTGAAGCTTTCTTT	CASRQQGNTEAFF
TRBV6-5	NA	NA	TRBJ1-2	TGTGCCAGCAGTAGGGACGAGGAACTTAACTATGGCTACACCTTC	CASSRDEELNYGYTF
TRBV19	NA	NA	TRBJ1-1	TGTGCCAGTTCTGAACAGATCTACACTGAAGCTTTCTTT	CASSEQIYTEAFF
TRBV6-1	NA	NA	TRBJ1-5	TGTGCCAGCAGTGTAGTTCTCAGCAATCAGCCCCAGCATTTT	CASSVVLSNQPQHF
TRBV10-3	NA	NA	TRBJ2-3	TGTGCCATCAGGACGGCTAGCACAGATACGCAGTATTTT	CAIRTASTDTQYF
TRBV28	NA	once	TRBJ1-2	TGTGCCAGCAGTTCCCTTGGGGGGCTGGGCTATGGCTACACCTTC	CASSSLGGLGYGYTF
TRBV5-4	NA	NA	TRBJ1-2	TGTGCCAGCAGCTTGAGCGGGGGACGAACCTATGGCTACACCTTC	CASSLSGGRTYGYTF
TRBV7-8	NA	once	TRBJ2-2	TGTGCCAGCAGCTTAGAAGGGCGGTCGCTAGCGTACACCGGGGAGCTGTTTTTT	CASSLEGRSLAYTGELFF
TRBV6-1	TRBD1	NA	TRBJ1-3	TGTGCCAGCGCCGGACAGGGTCTCGCTGGAAACACCATATATTTT	CASAGQGLAGNTIYF
TRBV18	NA	NA	TRBJ1-2	TGTGCCAGCTCACCACCGGGTCTTAACTATGGCTACACCTTC	CASSPPGLNYGYTF
TRBV7-2	TRBD2	NA	TRBJ2-5	TGTGCCAGCAGCCGCACCCCCTCTAGCGGGGGTACCCAGTACTTC	CASSRTPSSGGTQYF
TRBV12-5	TRBD1	NA	TRBJ1-2	TGTGCTAGTGGTCGCGGACAGGGGGTTAACTATGGCTACACCTTC	CASGRGQGVNYGYTF
TRBV2	TRBD1	NA	TRBJ1-5	TGTGCCACCGGGACAGGGGGTCAGCCCCAGCATTTT	CATGTGGQPQHF
TRBV12-5	TRBD2	NA	TRBJ2-1	TGTGCTAGTGGTCGACTCGGGACTAACCCGATGGAGCAGTTCTTC	CASGRLGTNPMEQFF
TRBV7-9	TRBD1	NA	TRBJ1-2	TGTGCCAGCAGCCCCTCAACCGGGACAGGGGGCGGTGGCTACACCTTC	CASSPSTGTGGGGYTF
TRBV5-1	NA	NA	TRBJ2-1	TGCGCCAGCAGCTTAGAGGGTCCGGGTGAGCAGTTCTTC	CASSLEGPGEQFF
TRBV5-4	TRBD1	NA	TRBJ1-1	TGTGCCAGCAGCTTAGGGACAGGGGCGAGGTTGGGGGAAGCTTTCTTT	CASSLGTGARLGEAFF
TRBV6-6	NA	few	TRBJ2-3	TGTGCCAGCAGTTACGGGACAACAGATACGCAGTATTTT	CASSYGTTDTQYF
TRBV27	NA	NA	TRBJ1-1	TGTGCCAGCATCCAACAAGGGTCACGGTCCACTGAAGCTTTCTTT	CASIQQGSRSTEAFF
TRBV16	NA	NA	TRBJ1-1	TGTGCCAGCAGCCAAGCCAAGAACACTGAAGCTTTCTTT	CASSQAKNTEAFF
TRBV2	NA	NA	TRBJ2-2	TGTGCCAGCAGTGAAGCGGGGGCAGCGGGTAACGGGGAGCTGTTTTTT	CASSEAGAAGNGELFF
TRBV18	NA	NA	TRBJ1-5	TGTGCCAGCTCACGACAGGATGGGGTGAATCAGCCCCAGCATTTT	CASSRQDGVNQPQHF
TRBV2	NA	NA	TRBJ2-4	TGTGCCAGCAGTGAACAGGGAGGAAGAAACATTCAGTACTTC	CASSEQGGRNIQYF
TRBV7-9	NA	NA	TRBJ1-3	TGTGCCAGCAGCTTACCCCTTGATGTGTATTTT	CASSLPLDVYF
TRBV9	NA	NA	TRBJ1-5	TGTGCCAGCAGCGTAGACAGGGCGGGCCAGCCCCAGCATTTT	CASSVDRAGQPQHF
TRBV6-1	NA	NA	TRBJ1-6	TGTGCCAGCAGTGCCCCGTCTAGGTCCCTCCACTTT	CASSAPSRSLHF
TRBV21-1	NA	NA	TRBJ1-1	TGTGCCAGCAGACCGACATTAGCTACCAATCGCACTGAAGCTTTCTTT	CASRPTLATNRTEAFF
TRBV4-3	NA	NA	TRBJ2-7	TGCGCCAGCTCTCTCAGAGCAGGGGCGACCTACGAGCAGTACTTC	CASSLRAGATYEQYF
TRBV19	NA	NA	TRBJ1-2	TGTGCCAGTATCAAACAGGCGACCCCCTTTTATGGCTACACCTTC	CASIKQATPFYGYTF
TRBV25-1	NA	once	TRBJ2-6	TGTGCCAGCAGTGAATATATTCGGGGCGGTGGGGCCAACGTCCTGACTTTC	CASSEYIRGGGANVLTF
TRBV19	TRBD1	NA	TRBJ1-2	TGTGCCAGGCAGAGGGACAGTAGGAAACATGGCTACACCTTC	CARQRDSRKHGYTF
TRBV5-4	NA	NA	TRBJ1-2	TGTGCCAGCAGCTTGGCAGGGGCGGAGCGTAACTATGGCTACACCTTC	CASSLAGAERNYGYTF
TRBV6-5	NA	NA	TRBJ1-1	TGTGCCAGCCGAAGGGAAGGCACCACGAACACTGAAGCTTTCTTT	CASRREGTTNTEAFF
TRBV27	TRBD1	NA	TRBJ1-5	TGTGCCAGCAGCAGGGGACAGGGTTTACGCCAGCCCCAGCATTTT	CASSRGQGLRQPQHF
TRBV9	NA	NA	TRBJ2-2	TGTGCCAGCAGCGTAGACGGGGAGCTGTTTTTT	CASSVDGELFF
TRBV4-2	TRBD1	NA	TRBJ2-5	TGTGCCAGCAGCCCAGGGACAGCTCAAGAGACCCAGTACTTC	CASSPGTAQETQYF
TRBV6-5	TRBD1	NA	TRBJ1-5	TGTGCCAGCAGTTGGACAGGGGAAAGCAATCAGCCCCAGCATTTT	CASSWTGESNQPQHF
TRBV7-9	NA	NA	TRBJ1-2	TGTGCCAGCAGCTTAGTCGCAGACCCTAACTATGGCTACACCTTC	CASSLVADPNYGYTF
TRBV5-1	TRBD2	NA	TRBJ2-1	TGCGCCAGCAGCTGGGATAGCGGGGCGCGCTACAATGAGCAGTTCTTC	CASSWDSGARYNEQFF
TRBV7-2	NA	NA	TRBJ1-2	TGTGCCAGCAGCTTATTTAGGGTTGACTATGGCTACACCTTC	CASSLFRVDYGYTF
TRBV30	NA	few	TRBJ1-2	TGTGCCTGGAGTGACGGGTGGGAATATGGCTACACCTTC	CAWSDGWEYGYTF
TRBV10-1	NA	many	TRBJ1-2	TGCGCCACCGGAGGTATCGTTTGGGATGGCTACACCTTC	CATGGIVWDGYTF
TRBV6-5	TRBD1	NA	TRBJ1-4	TGTGCCAGCAGGCCCCAGGGGGGCGCTAATGAAAAACTGTTTTTT	CASRPQGGANEKLFF
TRBV2	NA	NA	TRBJ2-7	TGTGCCAGCAGCCGCGACGCCCTCTACGAGCAGTACTTC	CASSRDALYEQYF
TRBV6-1	NA	NA	TRBJ2-3	TGTGCCAGCAGTGAAAGGGAGAGGAGGGCTTATACAGATACGCAGTATTTT	CASSERERRAYTDTQYF